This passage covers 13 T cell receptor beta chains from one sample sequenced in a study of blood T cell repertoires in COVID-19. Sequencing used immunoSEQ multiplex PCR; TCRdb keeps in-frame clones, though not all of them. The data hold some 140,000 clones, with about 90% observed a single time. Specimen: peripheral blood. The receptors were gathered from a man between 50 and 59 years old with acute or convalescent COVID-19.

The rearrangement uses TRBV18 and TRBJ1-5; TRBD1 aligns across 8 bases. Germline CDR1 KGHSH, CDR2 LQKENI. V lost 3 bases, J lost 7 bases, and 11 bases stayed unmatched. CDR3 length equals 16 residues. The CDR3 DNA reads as TGTGCCAGCTCACCCCCCCTAGGACAGGGAAGGCAGCCCCAGCATTTT. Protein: CASSPPLGQGRQPQHF.

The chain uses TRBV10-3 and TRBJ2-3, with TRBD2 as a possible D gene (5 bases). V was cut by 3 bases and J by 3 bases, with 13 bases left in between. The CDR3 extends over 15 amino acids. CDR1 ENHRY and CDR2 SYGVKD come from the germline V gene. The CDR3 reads CAISEPTKRTDTQYF. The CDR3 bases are TGTGCCATCAGTGAACCTACCAAGCGGACAGATACGCAGTATTTT.

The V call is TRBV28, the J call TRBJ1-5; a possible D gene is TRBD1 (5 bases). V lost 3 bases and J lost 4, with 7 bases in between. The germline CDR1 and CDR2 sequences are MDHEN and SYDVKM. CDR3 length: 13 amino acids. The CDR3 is CASSFGGNQPQHF. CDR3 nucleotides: TGTGCCAGCAGTTTTGGGGGGAATCAGCCCCAGCATTTT.

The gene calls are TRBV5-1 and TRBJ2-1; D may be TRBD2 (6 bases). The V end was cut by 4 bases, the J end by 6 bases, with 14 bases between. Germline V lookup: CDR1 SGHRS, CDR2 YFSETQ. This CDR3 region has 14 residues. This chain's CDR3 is CASSPRRDSNEQFF. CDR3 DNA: TGCGCCAGCAGCCCCAGGAGGGATTCCAATGAGCAGTTCTTC.

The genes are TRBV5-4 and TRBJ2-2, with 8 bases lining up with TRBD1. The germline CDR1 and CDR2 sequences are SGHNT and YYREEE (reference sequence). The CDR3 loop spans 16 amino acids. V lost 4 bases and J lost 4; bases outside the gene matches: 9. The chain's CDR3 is CASSAPGTGATGELFF. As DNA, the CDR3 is TGTGCCAGCAGCGCCCCCGGGACAGGAGCCACCGGGGAGCTGTTTTTT. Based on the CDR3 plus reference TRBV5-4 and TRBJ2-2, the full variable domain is ETGVTQSPTHLIKTRGQQVTLRCSSQSGHNTVSWYQQALGQGPQFIFQYYREEENGRGNFPPRFSGLQFPNYSSELNVNALELDDSALYLCASSAPGTGATGELFFGEGSRLTVL.

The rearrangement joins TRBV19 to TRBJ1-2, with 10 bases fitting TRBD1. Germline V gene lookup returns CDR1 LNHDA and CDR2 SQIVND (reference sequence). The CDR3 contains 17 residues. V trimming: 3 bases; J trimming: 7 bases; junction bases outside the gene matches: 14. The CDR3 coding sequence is TGTGCCAGTAGTATTTCCGGGACAGGGGTTAATTTTGGTGGCTACACCTTC. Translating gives CASSISGTGVNFGGYTF.

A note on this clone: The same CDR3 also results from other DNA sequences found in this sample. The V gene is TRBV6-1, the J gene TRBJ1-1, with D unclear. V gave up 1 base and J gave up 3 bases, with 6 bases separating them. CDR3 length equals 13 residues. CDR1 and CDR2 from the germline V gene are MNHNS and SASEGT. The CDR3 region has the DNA TGTGCCAGCAGTGAAGGGAGGTACACTGAAGCTTTCTTT. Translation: CASSEGRYTEAFF.

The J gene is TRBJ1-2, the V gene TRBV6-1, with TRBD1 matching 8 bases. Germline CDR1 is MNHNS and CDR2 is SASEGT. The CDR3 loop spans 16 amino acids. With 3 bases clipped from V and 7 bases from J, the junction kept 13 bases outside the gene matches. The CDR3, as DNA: TGTGCCAGCAGTGAGCTTCTCGGGACAGGAATTAGTGGCTACACCTTC. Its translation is CASSELLGTGISGYTF.

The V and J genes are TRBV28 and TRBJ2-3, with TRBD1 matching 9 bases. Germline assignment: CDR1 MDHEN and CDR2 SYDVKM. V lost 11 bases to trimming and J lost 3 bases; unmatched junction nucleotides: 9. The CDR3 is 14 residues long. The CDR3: CACLEDRGTDTQYF. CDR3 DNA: TGTGCCTGTCTTGAGGACAGGGGTACAGATACGCAGTATTTT. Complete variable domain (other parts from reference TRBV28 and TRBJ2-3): DVKVTQSSRYLVKRTGEKVFLECVQDMDHENMFWYRQDPGLGLRLIYFSYDVKMKEKGDIPEGYSVSREKKERFSLILESASTNQTSMYLCACLEDRGTDTQYFGPGTRLTVL.

CDR3 DNA sequence: TGTGCCAGCAGCTTATGGGCAGGGATGCAGTACTTC. It encodes CASSLWAGMQYF. The chain recombines TRBV7-9 with TRBJ2-7; D is possibly TRBD1 (5 bases). Trimming took off 2 bases at V and 9 bases at J, with 11 bases between the two ends. Per the germline V gene, CDR1 is SEHNR and CDR2 is FQNEAQ (reference sequence). The CDR3 extends over 12 amino acids. Filled out from reference TRBV7-9 and TRBJ2-7, the complete variable domain reads DTGVSQNPRHKITKRGQNVTFRCDPISEHNRLYWYRQTLGQGPEFLTYFQNEAQLEKSRLLSDRFSAERPKGSFSTLEIQRTEQGDSAMYLCASSLWAGMQYFGPGTRLTVT.

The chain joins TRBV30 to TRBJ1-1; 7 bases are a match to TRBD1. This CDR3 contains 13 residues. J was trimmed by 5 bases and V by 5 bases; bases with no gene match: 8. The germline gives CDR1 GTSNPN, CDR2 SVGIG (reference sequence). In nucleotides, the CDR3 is TGTGCCTGGGACAGGGTTAGGAGGACTGAAGCTTTCTTT. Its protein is CAWDRVRRTEAFF. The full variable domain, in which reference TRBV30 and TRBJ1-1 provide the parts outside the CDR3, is SQTIHQWPATLVQPVGSPLSLECTVEGTSNPNLYWYRQAAGRGLQLLFYSVGIGQISSEVPQNLSASRPQDRQFILSSKKLLLSDSGFYLCAWDRVRRTEAFFGQGTRLTVV.

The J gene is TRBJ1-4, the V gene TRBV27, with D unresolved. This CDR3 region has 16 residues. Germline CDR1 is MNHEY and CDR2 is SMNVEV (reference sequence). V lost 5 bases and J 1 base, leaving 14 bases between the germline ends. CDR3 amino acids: CASSPRPLQTNEKLFF. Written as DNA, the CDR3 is TGTGCCAGCAGTCCCCGCCCACTGCAAACTAATGAAAAACTGTTTTTT.

Here the CDR3 DNA reads TGTGCCAGCAGCCCCCTGCGGGATGAGCAGTTCTTC. This codes for CASSPLRDEQFF. This chain joins TRBV7-9 and TRBJ2-1; D is possibly TRBD2 (5 bases). The ends were cut back, 5 bases at V and 8 bases at J, with 10 bases in the middle. The V gene's germline CDR1 is SEHNR and CDR2 FQNEAQ (reference sequence). This CDR3 comprises 12 residues.